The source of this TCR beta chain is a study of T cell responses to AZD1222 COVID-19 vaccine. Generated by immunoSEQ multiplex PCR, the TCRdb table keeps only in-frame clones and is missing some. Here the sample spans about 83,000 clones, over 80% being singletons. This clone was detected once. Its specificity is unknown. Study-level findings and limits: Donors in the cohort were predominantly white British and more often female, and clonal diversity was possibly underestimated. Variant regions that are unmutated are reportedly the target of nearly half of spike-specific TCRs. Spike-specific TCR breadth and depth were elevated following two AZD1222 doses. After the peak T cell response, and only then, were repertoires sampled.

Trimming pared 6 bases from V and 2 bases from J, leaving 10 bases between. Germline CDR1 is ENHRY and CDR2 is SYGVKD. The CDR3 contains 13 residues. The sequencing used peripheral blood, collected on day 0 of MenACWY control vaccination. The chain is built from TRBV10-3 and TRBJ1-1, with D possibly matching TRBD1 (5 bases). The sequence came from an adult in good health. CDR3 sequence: CAISQGSNTEAFF. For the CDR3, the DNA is TGTGCCATCAGCCAGGGCTCCAACACTGAAGCTTTCTTT.